These 7 T cell receptor beta chains came from one sample sequenced in a study of OX40 agonist ivuxolimab in advanced cancers. TCRdb keeps only in-frame clones here, not all; method: immunoSEQ multiplex PCR. This sample has approximately 50,000 clones; around nine tenths occur once, and the top ten carry around 0.99%. Sequencing used CD4+ or CD8+ T cells sorted from blood, obtained in a trial of the OX40 agonist ivuxolimab. These receptors originate from an adult with an advanced solid tumor such as melanoma, head and neck, liver or kidney cancer.

V is TRBV11-3 and J is TRBJ2-1; TRBD1 aligns across 7 bases. Germline-derived CDR1 and CDR2 are SGHNT and YENEEA. The CDR3 is made up of 14 amino acids. The V and J ends lost 1 base and 9 bases, in that order; junction bases with no gene match: 6. The CDR3 DNA reads TGTGCCAGCAGCTTAGGCAGGGGGAACACTGAGCAGTTCTTC. Translating it yields CASSLGRGNTEQFF.

The chain has TRBV7-3 and TRBJ2-7; no clear D gene. V was cut by 0 bases and J by 4 bases, with 7 bases left in between. The CDR3 has 13 residues. The germline V gene has CDR1 SGHTA and CDR2 FQGTGA. CDR3 coding DNA: TGTGCCAGCAGCTTAACACCTTTTTACGAGCAGTACTTC. Its translation is CASSLTPFYEQYF.

This chain connects TRBV29-1 to TRBJ2-5; 7 positions agree with TRBD1. After removal of 2 bases from V and 5 bases from J, the junction contained 8 bases not matched to a gene. This CDR3 is built from 14 residues. CDR1 and CDR2 from the germline V gene are SQVTM and ANQGSEA. The CDR3 DNA reads as TGCAGCGTTGAAAAGGTGTGGGACAGTGAGACCCAGTACTTC. This sequence encodes CSVEKVWDSETQYF.

The rearrangement uses TRBV5-1 and TRBJ2-1; possibly TRBD1 for D (5 bases). The germline V gene encodes CDR1 SGHRS and CDR2 YFSETQ. CDR3 length equals 12 residues. The V end lost 2 bases, the J end lost 10 bases, and 10 bases lay between the germline ends. CDR3 region: CASSLLTGEQFF. The CDR3 bases are TGCGCCAGCAGCTTACTTACAGGAGAGCAGTTCTTC.

This clone came up once. The V call is TRBV29-1, the J call TRBJ1-2; D remains ambiguous. The length of the CDR3 is 12 residues. Deletions cut 1 base from V and 8 bases from J, with 11 bases between. Germline loops: CDR1 SQVTM, CDR2 ANQGSEA. The CDR3 nucleotides are TGCAGCGTTGAAGCGGGCCTAGGGGGCTACACCTTC. It is translated as CSVEAGLGGYTF.

The V call is TRBV7-9, the J call TRBJ2-3; D is unresolved. CDR3 length: 12 residues. The V and J ends lost 1 base and 5 bases respectively, with 4 bases between them. Germline V CDR1 and CDR2: SEHNR, FQNEAQ (reference sequence). The CDR3 DNA is TGTGCCAGCAGCTTAGAAGGAGATACGCAGTATTTT. This encodes CASSLEGDTQYF.

This clone was found once. The CDR3 DNA sequence: TGTGCCAGCTCACAGGAGGGCAGGGCTACCACCTACGAGCAGTACTTC. Protein sequence: CASSQEGRATTYEQYF. The chain employs TRBV18 and TRBJ2-7; possible D gene TRBD2, 6 bases. V was cut by 4 bases and J by 2 bases, with 18 bases left in between. Germline V gene lookup returns CDR1 KGHSH and CDR2 LQKENI. The CDR3 sequence is 16 residues long.